This TCR beta chain appears in the sequencing data of a study of cytomegalovirus exposure and HLA in healthy donors. Study context: Previous work identified roughly 120 million unique TCR beta sequences from 150 million to 200 million T cells.

Findings of the study overall: A later analysis found that most CMV-associated TCR beta chains appeared HLA-restricted. HLA alleles were associated with roughly 15,000 TCR beta sequences in a later analysis at 0.05 false discovery rate. A later analysis showed TCR association rates differing by HLA locus, peaking at DRB1 and lowest at HLA-C.

Regarding this clone: The antigen is unknown.

The ends lost 4 bases at V and 2 bases at J; junction bases unmatched: 11. The germline gives CDR1 MGHRA, CDR2 YSYEKL. This CDR3 comprises 16 residues. The study ran its PCR with 60 Vbeta and 13 Jbeta primers. The method was immunoSEQ multiplex PCR; TCRdb's version includes in-frame clones alone and lacks a portion of them. This listing includes some 30,000 clones. The sequenced sample consisted of PBMCs. The V gene is TRBV4-1, the J gene TRBJ2-7, with 7 bases matching TRBD2. The receptor comes from a man between 40 and 49 years old in good health and CMV-seronegative. CDR3 sequence reads: CASSRESGVLAYEQYF. The CDR3 DNA sequence: TGCGCCAGCAGCCGAGAAAGCGGGGTCCTCGCCTACGAGCAGTACTTC.